One and the same sample provided the 4 T cell receptor beta chains below, sequenced in a study of graft-versus-host responses after intestinal transplantation. Their recognized antigens are unknown. This table comes from immunoSEQ multiplex PCR, and its TCRdb copy is limited to in-frame clones, with some not included. The sample carries roughly 80,000 clones, 80% to 90% recorded once. This specimen consisted of unstimulated CD8+ T cells sorted from spleen or lymph node cells, obtained before transplant. The receptors stem from a human donor who was the organ donor for an intestinal transplant.

The chain is built from TRBV9 and TRBJ1-6; D is undetermined. V was clipped by 2 bases and J by 9 bases, with 12 bases between them. The germline CDR1 and CDR2 sequences are SGDLS and YYNGEE. The CDR3 runs 14 residues. CDR3 in amino acids: CASSVGQLSSPLHF. The DNA of the CDR3 is TGTGCCAGCAGCGTCGGTCAGCTGTCTTCACCCCTCCACTTT.

The rearrangement links TRBV16 to TRBJ1-1; the match to TRBD1 covers 7 bases. The V gene's germline CDR1 is KGHSY and CDR2 FQNENV. The CDR3 is 15 residues long. Trimming cost V 1 base and J 5 bases; bases outside gene matches: 7. CDR3 loop: CASSQLTGVHTEAFF. CDR3 in DNA: TGTGCCAGCAGCCAATTAACAGGGGTACATACTGAAGCTTTCTTT.

The V call is TRBV7-2, the J call TRBJ1-1, with D uncertain. Germline V CDR1 and CDR2: SGHTA, FQGNSA. With 4 bases removed from V and 3 bases from J, the gap between germline ends came to 15 bases. This CDR3 spans 15 amino acids. In nucleotides, the CDR3 is TGTGCCAGCAGCTACCCCCGGGCAGTATACACTGAAGCTTTCTTT. Translating it yields CASSYPRAVYTEAFF.

CDR3 loop: CASSDRRGELFF. CDR3 coding DNA: TGTGCCAGCAGTGATCGGAGAGGGGAGCTGTTTTTT. The genes are TRBV2 and TRBJ2-2; D ambiguous. The V and J ends lost 3 bases and 8 bases respectively, with 7 bases between them. The CDR3 is 12 amino acids. In germline, CDR1 is SNHLY, CDR2 FYNNEI.